The present T cell receptor (beta chain) was sequenced within a study of OX40 agonist ivuxolimab in advanced cancers. Background on the study: Patients treated during dose escalation were battling hepatocellular carcinoma, melanoma, renal cell or head and neck cancer. Antecedent anti-PD-1, anti-PD-L1 or anti-CTLA-4 therapy was permissible, with roughly 40% having received some.

Study results and caveats: Clonal expansion was seen in CD4+ and CD8+ blood T cells by week 6 at 0.1 to 3.0 mg/kg.

The trim removed 6 bases at V and 8 bases at J, leaving 15 bases unmatched. This CDR3 has 15 amino acids. Germline loops: CDR1 LNHDA, CDR2 SQIVND (reference sequence). Method: immunoSEQ multiplex PCR; TCRdb's copy keeps in-frame clones and lacks some. The sample records over 50,000 clones, roughly 80% being singletons. On this clone: Its antigen is as yet unknown.

J is TRBJ1-2 and V is TRBV19; 7 nucleotides match TRBD1. This specimen was CD4+ or CD8+ T cells sorted from blood, taken in a trial of the OX40 agonist ivuxolimab. The receptor was derived from an adult with an advanced solid tumor such as melanoma, head and neck, liver or kidney cancer. The CDR3 here is CASRTPGTVLQGYTF. As DNA, the CDR3 is TGTGCCAGTAGAACCCCCGGGACAGTGCTGCAGGGCTACACCTTC.